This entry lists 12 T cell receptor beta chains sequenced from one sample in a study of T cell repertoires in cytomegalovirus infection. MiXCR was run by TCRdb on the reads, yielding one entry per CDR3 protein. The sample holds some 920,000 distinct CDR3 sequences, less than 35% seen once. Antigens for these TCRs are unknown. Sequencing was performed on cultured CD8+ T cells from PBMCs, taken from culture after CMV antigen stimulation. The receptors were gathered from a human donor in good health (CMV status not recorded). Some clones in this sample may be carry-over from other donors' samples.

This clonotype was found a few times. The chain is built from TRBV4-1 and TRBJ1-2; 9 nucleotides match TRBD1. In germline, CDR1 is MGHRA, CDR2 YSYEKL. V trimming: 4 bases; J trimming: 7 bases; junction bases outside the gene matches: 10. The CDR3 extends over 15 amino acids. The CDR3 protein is CASSPSGQGFGGYTF. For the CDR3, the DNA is TGCGCCAGCAGCCCCTCCGGACAGGGGTTCGGTGGCTACACCTTC.

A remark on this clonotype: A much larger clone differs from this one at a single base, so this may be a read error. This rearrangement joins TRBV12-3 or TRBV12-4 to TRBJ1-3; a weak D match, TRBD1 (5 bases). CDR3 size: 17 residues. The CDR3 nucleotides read TGTGTCAGCAGTCCGAGAGACAGTACCATCTCTGGAAACACCATATATTTT. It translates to CVSSPRDSTISGNTIYF.

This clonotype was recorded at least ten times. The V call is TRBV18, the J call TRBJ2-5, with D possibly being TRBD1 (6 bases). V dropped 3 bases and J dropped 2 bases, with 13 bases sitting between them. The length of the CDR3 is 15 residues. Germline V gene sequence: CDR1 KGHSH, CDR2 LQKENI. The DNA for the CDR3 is TGTGCCAGCTCACCCGCCTTGCAGGGGCAAGAGACCCAGTACTTC. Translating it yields CASSPALQGQETQYF. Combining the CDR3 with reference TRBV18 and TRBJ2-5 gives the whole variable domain NAGVMQNPRHLVRRRGQEARLRCSPMKGHSHVYWYRQLPEEGLKFMVYLQKENIIDESGMPKERFSAEFPKEGPSILRIQQVVRGDSAAYFCASSPALQGQETQYFGPGTRLLVL.

The CDR3 nucleotides read TGTGCCAGCAGCTTAGTACCTAGCGGGCCAGAAGAGACCCAGTACTTC. Translated: CASSLVPSGPEETQYF. The chain uses TRBV7-9 and TRBJ2-5; TRBD2 agrees at 8 bases. The CDR3 consists of 16 residues. Germline assignment: CDR1 SEHNR and CDR2 FQNEAQ (reference sequence). V lost 1 base and J lost 3; bases outside the gene matches: 7.

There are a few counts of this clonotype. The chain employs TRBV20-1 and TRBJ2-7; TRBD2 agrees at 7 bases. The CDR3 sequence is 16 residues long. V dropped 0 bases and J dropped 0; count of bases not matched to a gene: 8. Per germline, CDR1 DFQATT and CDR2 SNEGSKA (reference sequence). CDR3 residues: CSARDLTSRLSYEQYV. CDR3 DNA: TGCAGTGCTAGAGATTTGACTAGCCGTCTCTCCTACGAGCAGTACGTC.

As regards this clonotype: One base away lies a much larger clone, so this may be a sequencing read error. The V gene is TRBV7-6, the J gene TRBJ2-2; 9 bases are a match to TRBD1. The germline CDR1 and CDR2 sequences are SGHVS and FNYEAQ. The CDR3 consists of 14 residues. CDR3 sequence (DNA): TGTGCCAGCAGTTGGGACAGGGTTACCGAGGAGCTGTTTTTT. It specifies CASSWDRVTEELFF.

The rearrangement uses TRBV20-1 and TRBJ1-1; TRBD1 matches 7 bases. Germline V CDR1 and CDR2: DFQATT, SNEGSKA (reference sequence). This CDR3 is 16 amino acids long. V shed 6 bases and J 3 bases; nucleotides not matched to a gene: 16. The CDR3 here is CSAYRDRYAPYTEAFF. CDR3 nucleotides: TGCAGTGCATACCGGGACAGATACGCCCCGTACACTGAAGCTTTCTTT.

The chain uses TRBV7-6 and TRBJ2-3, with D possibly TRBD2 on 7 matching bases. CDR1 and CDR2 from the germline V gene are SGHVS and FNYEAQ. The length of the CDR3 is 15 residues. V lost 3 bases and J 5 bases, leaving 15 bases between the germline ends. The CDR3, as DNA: TGTGCCAGCAGCTTGGTGGGGGGGCATCAAGATACGCAGTATTTT. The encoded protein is CASSLVGGHQDTQYF.

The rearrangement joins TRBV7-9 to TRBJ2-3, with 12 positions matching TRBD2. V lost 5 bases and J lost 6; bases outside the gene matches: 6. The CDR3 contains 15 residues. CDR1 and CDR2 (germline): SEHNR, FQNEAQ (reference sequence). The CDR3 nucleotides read TGTGCCAGCAGCCCTCCCGGGACTAGCGGGGATACGCAGTATTTT. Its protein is CASSPPGTSGDTQYF.

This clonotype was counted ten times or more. The CDR3 loop is CASSFQAYNQPQHF. DNA for the CDR3: TGCGCCAGCAGCTTCCAGGCATACAATCAGCCCCAGCATTTT. The chain combines TRBV4-3 with TRBJ1-5; D call uncertain. With 5 bases removed from V and 3 bases from J, the gap between germline ends came to 11 bases. Per germline, CDR1 LGHNA and CDR2 YSLEER. The CDR3 is made up of 14 amino acids.

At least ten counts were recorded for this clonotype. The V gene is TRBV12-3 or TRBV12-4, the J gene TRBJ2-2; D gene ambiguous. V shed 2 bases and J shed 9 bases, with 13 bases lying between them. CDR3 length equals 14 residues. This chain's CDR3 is CASSLMMPARELFF. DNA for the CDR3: TGTGCCAGCAGTTTAATGATGCCCGCCCGGGAGCTGTTTTTT.

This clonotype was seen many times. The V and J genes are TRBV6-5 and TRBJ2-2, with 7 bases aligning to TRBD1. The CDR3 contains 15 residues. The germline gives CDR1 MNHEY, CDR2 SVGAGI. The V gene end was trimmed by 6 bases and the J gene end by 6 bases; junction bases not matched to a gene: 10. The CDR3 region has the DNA TGTGCCAGCAGCGACGGCAGGGACAGTGCCGGGGAGCTGTTTTTT. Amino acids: CASSDGRDSAGELFF.